The 4 T cell receptor beta chains below were found in one sample sequenced in a study of cytomegalovirus exposure and HLA in healthy donors. The PCR had 60 Vbeta and 13 Jbeta primers. The protocol was immunoSEQ multiplex PCR, while the TCRdb copy is restricted to in-frame clones and leaves out a portion. Among approximately 85,000 clones listed, 80% were seen once. What was sequenced was PBMCs. These receptors originate from a woman between 50 and 59 years old in good health and CMV-seropositive.

The chain is built from TRBV10-3 and TRBJ2-1, with D perhaps matching TRBD1 (5 bases). The CDR3 has 13 amino acids. V gave up 2 bases and J gave up 7 bases, with 9 bases separating them. Germline values: CDR1 ENHRY, CDR2 SYGVKD. This chain's CDR3 is CAISEGRENEQFF. The CDR3, as DNA: TGTGCCATCAGTGAGGGCAGGGAAAATGAGCAGTTCTTC.

The CDR3 loop is CASSDPGQGLNEQFF. CDR3 DNA: TGCGCCAGCAGCGATCCGGGACAGGGTCTCAATGAGCAGTTCTTC. This chain uses TRBV4-1 with TRBJ2-1, with 9 bases fitting TRBD1. The CDR3 has 15 residues. The ends lost 5 bases at V and 6 bases at J; junction bases unmatched: 8. Germline V lookup: CDR1 MGHRA, CDR2 YSYEKL.

In its sample, this clone was seen a few times. The chain couples TRBV10-1 to TRBJ1-2, with D possibly TRBD1 on 6 matching bases. From germline, CDR1 is WNHNN and CDR2 SYGVQD (reference sequence). Trimming stripped 0 bases from V and 4 bases from J, with 15 bases between. The CDR3 spans 16 residues. CDR3 coding DNA: TGCGCCAGCAGTGAGTCGGCACAGGGTGGTGTCTATGGCTACACCTTC. Translating gives CASSESAQGGVYGYTF.

The chain recombines TRBV11-1 with TRBJ1-5; D gene unclear. The CDR3 is 18 amino acids. The V and J ends lost 1 base and 0 bases respectively, with 16 bases between them. Germline CDR1 is SGHAT and CDR2 is FQDESV (reference sequence). CDR3: CASSLGGERRNSNQPQHF. Written as DNA, the CDR3 is TGTGCCAGCAGCTTAGGGGGAGAACGAAGAAATAGCAATCAGCCCCAGCATTTT.